The 27 T cell receptor beta chains below come from one sample, sequenced in a study of OX40 agonist ivuxolimab in advanced cancers. Library creation used the immunoSEQ multiplex PCR assay. The table comes from immuneACCESS by way of TCRdb, which keeps in-frame sequences with V and J called. Part of the clones is missing from these tables; in studies checked, under half for an unresolved V gene and the rest for unknown reasons. The sample yields roughly 120,000 clones; around 89% were counted once. The biggest ten clones account for 0.55% of the sample. Sample: CD4+ or CD8+ T cells sorted from blood, taken in a trial of the OX40 agonist ivuxolimab. Receptors were obtained from an adult with an advanced solid tumor such as melanoma, head and neck, liver or kidney cancer.

This chain joins TRBV29-1 and TRBJ2-1; 10 nucleotides align to TRBD2. V trimming: 6 bases; J trimming: 1 base; junction bases outside the gene matches: 6. This CDR3 region has 15 residues. In germline, CDR1 is SQVTM, CDR2 ANQGSEA. CDR3 nucleotide sequence: TGCAGCGTCCCACCTAGCGGGAGATCCTACAATGAGCAGTTCTTC. Translation gives CSVPPSGRSYNEQFF.

CDR3 loop: CASSQEPRGTQYF. CDR3 bases: TGTGCCAGCAGCCAAGAACCCAGGGGGACGCAGTATTTT. This sequence joins TRBV14 and TRBJ2-3, with 7 nucleotides matching TRBD1. The ends lost 0 bases at V and 9 bases at J; junction bases unmatched: 3. Germline loops: CDR1 SGHDN, CDR2 FVKESK. This CDR3 has 13 residues. The full variable domain, in which reference TRBV14 and TRBJ2-3 provide the parts outside the CDR3, is EAGVTQFPSHSVIEKGQTVTLRCDPISGHDNLYWYRRVMGKEIKFLLHFVKESKQDESGMPNNRFLAERTGGTYSTLKVQPAELEDSGVYFCASSQEPRGTQYFGPGTRLTVL.

The chain is built from TRBV5-4 and TRBJ2-2, with a possible D match to TRBD2 (5 bases). The CDR3 runs to 15 residues. From germline, CDR1 is SGHNT and CDR2 YYREEE (reference sequence). V lost 4 bases to trimming and J lost 4 bases, with 14 bases between them. CDR3 amino acids: CASSPGGLGTGELFF. CDR3 coding DNA: TGTGCCAGCAGCCCCGGAGGACTTGGCACCGGGGAGCTGTTTTTT.

V and J are TRBV7-2 and TRBJ2-5; D perhaps matches TRBD2 (7 bases). The germline gives CDR1 SGHTA, CDR2 FQGNSA. V dropped 7 bases and J dropped 7 bases, with 22 bases sitting between them. This CDR3 is 15 amino acids long. The chain's CDR3 is CASTSLAGARGTQYF. Here the CDR3 DNA reads TGTGCCAGCACCTCGTTGGCGGGGGCCAGGGGGACCCAGTACTTC.

The rearrangement uses TRBV18 and TRBJ2-1, with 9 positions matching TRBD1. From germline, CDR1 is KGHSH and CDR2 LQKENI. This CDR3 contains 16 residues. V shed 0 bases and J 7 bases; nucleotides not matched to a gene: 7. The DNA of the CDR3 is TGTGCCAGCTCACCACCGATGGGACAGGGTATGAATGAGCAGTTCTTC. This encodes CASSPPMGQGMNEQFF.

The chain has TRBV6-5 and TRBJ1-2, with D perhaps TRBD1 (5 bases). Germline V lookup: CDR1 MNHEY, CDR2 SVGAGI. V lost 6 bases and J lost 3, with 8 bases in between. CDR3 size: 12 residues. The CDR3 sequence: CASRGRDYGYTF. The CDR3 DNA reads as TGTGCCAGCAGGGGGCGGGACTATGGCTACACCTTC.

The CDR3 spells CAISESDVGQYF. CDR3 bases: TGTGCCATCAGTGAGTCTGACGTGGGCCAGTACTTC. This rearrangement joins TRBV10-3 to TRBJ2-5; D call uncertain. V was trimmed by 0 bases and J by 10 bases, leaving 9 bases between them. CDR3 size: 12 residues. CDR1 and CDR2 (germline): ENHRY, SYGVKD.

This clone was counted between two and nine times. V is TRBV2 and J is TRBJ2-5; tentative D call: TRBD1 (5 bases). CDR1 is SNHLY, CDR2 FYNNEI, per germline. The CDR3 runs 14 residues. V was trimmed by 6 bases and J by 1 base, leaving 12 bases between them. Here the CDR3 reads CASRDKGPQETQYF. CDR3 nucleotide sequence: TGTGCCAGCAGGGACAAAGGACCCCAAGAGACCCAGTACTTC.

The chain employs TRBV10-1 and TRBJ2-6; TRBD1 might be the D (6 bases). This CDR3 contains 17 residues. Trimming shortened V by 4 bases and J by 0 bases, and 13 bases separated the two germline ends. Germline V gene sequence: CDR1 WNHNN, CDR2 SYGVQD (reference sequence). The CDR3 region is CASSGLRGDSGANVLTF. For the CDR3, the DNA is TGCGCCAGCAGTGGGCTCAGGGGTGACTCTGGGGCCAACGTCCTGACTTTC.

The rearrangement joins TRBV11-3 to TRBJ2-2; no clear D gene. Germline CDR1 is SGHNT and CDR2 is YENEEA. The CDR3 is made up of 12 amino acids. The V gene lost 5 bases and the J gene lost 2 bases, with 3 bases spanning the gap. The DNA of the CDR3 is TGTGCCAGCAGCAAAAACACCGGGGAGCTGTTTTTT. It encodes CASSKNTGELFF.

The chain carries TRBV6-5 and TRBJ1-5, with D perhaps matching TRBD1 (5 bases). CDR3 length: 13 amino acids. Germline lookup yields CDR1 MNHEY and CDR2 SVGAGI. Deletions cut 11 bases from V and 3 bases from J, with 14 bases between. CDR3 protein: CAGKGDPNQPQHF. As DNA, the CDR3 is TGTGCCGGCAAAGGGGACCCCAATCAGCCCCAGCATTTT.

The J gene is TRBJ2-5, the V gene TRBV6-5; the D gene is possibly TRBD2 (6 bases). Germline lookup yields CDR1 MNHEY and CDR2 SVGAGI. The length of the CDR3 is 13 residues. The V and J ends lost 6 bases and 5 bases respectively, with 13 bases between them. Here the CDR3 reads CASSGTATETQYF. CDR3 in DNA: TGTGCCAGCAGCGGGACTGCTACGGAGACCCAGTACTTC.

This clone was found once. The rearrangement joins TRBV2 to TRBJ2-3; 10 bases are a match to TRBD2. V was clipped by 0 bases and J by 7 bases; unmatched bases: 7. The CDR3 length is 16 residues. The germline V gene encodes CDR1 SNHLY and CDR2 FYNNEI. For the CDR3, the DNA is TGTGCCAGCAGTGAAGCGGGGCTAGCGGGGGTCAATACGCAGTATTTT. Translation: CASSEAGLAGVNTQYF.

This clone was recorded a few times. The chain recombines TRBV9 with TRBJ1-6; D is undetermined. V was cut by 0 bases and J by 5 bases, with 6 bases left in between. The CDR3 spans 14 residues. Germline V gives CDR1 SGDLS, CDR2 YYNGEE. CDR3 region: CASSVGRDNSPLHF. The DNA of the CDR3 is TGTGCCAGCAGCGTAGGGCGGGATAATTCACCCCTCCACTTT.

This clone was seen more than once but under ten times. This chain uses TRBV2 with TRBJ1-6, with D uncertain. CDR1 is SNHLY and CDR2 is FYNNEI in the germline V gene. V lost 1 base, J lost 7 bases, and 11 bases lay in between. The CDR3 runs to 15 residues. CDR3 sequence reads: CASSEDVGGNSPLHF. CDR3 coding DNA: TGTGCCAGCAGTGAAGATGTGGGTGGGAATTCACCCCTCCACTTT.

The chain couples TRBV9 to TRBJ1-2; D uncertain. CDR3 length: 16 residues. V lost 0 bases and J 2 bases, leaving 14 bases between the germline ends. Per the germline V gene, CDR1 is SGDLS and CDR2 is YYNGEE. The CDR3 protein is CASSVGTGRENYGYTF. CDR3 sequence (DNA): TGTGCCAGCAGCGTAGGGACCGGGAGGGAGAACTATGGCTACACCTTC.

The chain couples TRBV4-1 to TRBJ1-5; D uncertain. With 0 bases removed from V and 0 bases from J, the gap between germline ends came to 12 bases. The CDR3 covers 17 residues. Per germline, CDR1 MGHRA and CDR2 YSYEKL. Written as DNA, the CDR3 is TGCGCCAGCAGCCAAGATCTCGAGCGGTATAGCAATCAGCCCCAGCATTTT. Its translation: CASSQDLERYSNQPQHF.

The chain joins TRBV4-3 to TRBJ2-3, with D possibly TRBD1 on 5 matching bases. This CDR3 spans 16 amino acids. V lost 0 bases to trimming and J lost 0 bases, with 10 bases between them. Germline V gene lookup returns CDR1 LGHNA and CDR2 YSLEER. The CDR3 sequence: CASSQERGLSTDTQYF. The CDR3 nucleotides read TGCGCCAGCAGCCAAGAAAGGGGCCTAAGCACAGATACGCAGTATTTT.

This clone was detected only once. J is TRBJ1-6 and V is TRBV20-1; D remains unclear. CDR1 and CDR2 (germline): DFQATT, SNEGSKA (reference sequence). The CDR3 has 11 residues. Trimming cost V 1 base and J 15 bases, with 10 bases left between them. In DNA form, the CDR3 reads TGCAGTGCTAGAGTTCGGGCGGACCTCCACTTT. It encodes CSARVRADLHF.

In this sample, this clone turned up once. The chain employs TRBV7-2 and TRBJ2-7; the D is unclear. V was pared by 0 bases and J by 4 bases, with 7 bases between. Per the germline V gene, CDR1 is SGHTA and CDR2 is FQGNSA. The CDR3 contains 13 residues. The CDR3 loop reads CASSLAAEYEQYF. The CDR3 DNA follows: TGTGCCAGCAGCTTAGCGGCAGAGTACGAGCAGTACTTC. Combining the CDR3 with reference TRBV7-2 and TRBJ2-7 gives the whole variable domain GAGVSQSPSNKVTEKGKDVELRCDPISGHTALYWYRQSLGQGLEFLIYFQGNSAPDKSGLPSDRFSAERTGGSVSTLTIQRTQQEDSAVYLCASSLAAEYEQYFGPGTRLTVT.

The chain joins TRBV7-9 to TRBJ2-5; the match to TRBD1 covers 7 bases. The V gene end was trimmed by 1 base and the J gene end by 10 bases; junction bases not matched to a gene: 9. The CDR3 length is 14 residues. From germline, CDR1 is SEHNR and CDR2 FQNEAQ (reference sequence). In nucleotides, the CDR3 is TGTGCCAGCAGCTTAGGGACAGGAAAGGTGGGCCAGTACTTC. Translated, it gives CASSLGTGKVGQYF.

CDR3 coding DNA: TGTGCCTGGGGGACACCGTCGCAGTATTTT. Protein: CAWGTPSQYF. V usage is TRBV30 and J usage is TRBJ2-3; perhaps TRBD1 as D (6 bases). CDR3 size: 10 residues. Per the germline V gene, CDR1 is GTSNPN and CDR2 is SVGIG (reference sequence). Between the trimmed V and J ends, which lost 5 bases and 10 bases, there was a span of 10 bases.

The chain uses TRBV2 and TRBJ1-2, with 7 bases that match TRBD1. Trimming removed 5 bases from V and 3 bases from J; junction bases left unmatched: 3. There are 13 residues in the CDR3. The germline V gene has CDR1 SNHLY and CDR2 FYNNEI. This chain's CDR3 is CASSRTGDYGYTF. In DNA form, the CDR3 reads TGTGCCAGCAGTCGAACAGGGGACTATGGCTACACCTTC. Using reference TRBV2 and TRBJ1-2 for the parts outside the CDR3, the full variable domain is EPEVTQTPSHQVTQMGQEVILRCVPISNHLYFYWYRQILGQKVEFLVSFYNNEISEKSEIFDDQFSVERPDGSNFTLKIRSTKLEDSAMYFCASSRTGDYGYTFGSGTRLTVV.

J is TRBJ1-1 and V is TRBV9, with D tentatively TRBD1 (5 bases). With 0 bases removed from V and 0 bases from J, the gap between germline ends came to 12 bases. From germline, CDR1 is SGDLS and CDR2 YYNGEE. There are 16 residues in the CDR3. The DNA of the CDR3 is TGTGCCAGCAGCGTAGAGGGGAGCAGCTTGAACACTGAAGCTTTCTTT. The encoded protein is CASSVEGSSLNTEAFF.

This clone was observed a single time. The rearrangement uses TRBV6-1 and TRBJ2-7; 11 bases are a match to TRBD1. This CDR3 has 14 amino acids. With 6 bases clipped from V and 1 base from J, the junction kept 2 bases outside the gene matches. The V gene's germline CDR1 is MNHNS and CDR2 SASEGT. The CDR3 loop reads CASRRDRGSYEQYF. The DNA for the CDR3 is TGTGCCAGCAGAAGGGACAGGGGGTCCTACGAGCAGTACTTC.

The chain joins TRBV18 to TRBJ2-3; 7 nucleotides align to TRBD1. The J segment lost 4 bases and the V segment lost 2 bases, leaving 9 bases of the junction unmatched. The CDR3 length is 16 residues. Germline CDR1 is KGHSH and CDR2 is LQKENI. The CDR3 DNA sequence: TGTGCCAGCTCACCAACCGACAGGGTCGGAGCAGATACGCAGTATTTT. This translates into CASSPTDRVGADTQYF. The entire variable domain, with the rest obtained from reference TRBV18 and TRBJ2-3, is as follows: NAGVMQNPRHLVRRRGQEARLRCSPMKGHSHVYWYRQLPEEGLKFMVYLQKENIIDESGMPKERFSAEFPKEGPSILRIQQVVRGDSAAYFCASSPTDRVGADTQYFGPGTRLTVL.

CDR3 loop: CASNDNSEQFF. CDR3 coding DNA: TGTGCCAGCAACGACAATAGTGAGCAGTTCTTC. V is TRBV28 and J is TRBJ2-1; D gene ambiguous. The ends were cut back, 7 bases at V and 9 bases at J, with 10 bases in the middle. Per germline, CDR1 MDHEN and CDR2 SYDVKM. The CDR3 length is 11 residues.